This T cell receptor (beta chain) emerged from a study of CD8+ T cells in alopecia areata. Study-wide points: Elevated clonality characterized lesional scalp relative to normal scalp, particularly in alopecia totalis/universalis. Tofacitinib did not eliminate many expanded lesional clones from scalp or blood.

This clone was counted only a few times. Antigen specificity is unknown. Trimming took 4 bases from V and 0 from J; bases not matched to a gene: 9. Per the germline V gene, CDR1 is LGHNA and CDR2 is YNFKEQ. This CDR3 is 16 amino acids long. RNA extraction and reverse transcription yielded cDNA as sequencing template. The table came from immunoSEQ multiplex PCR; TCRdb's copy has only in-frame clones and leaves some out. This table holds hundreds of thousands of clones, around two fifths found once. Treatment noted: oral pan-JAK inhibitor, 5-10 mg twice daily. The J gene is TRBJ2-7, the V gene TRBV4-2; TRBD1 matches 7 bases. The TCR sequence derives from a human donor with alopecia areata. Sample: CD4+ T cells sorted from blood, taken between weeks 30 and 35, from a patient treated with tofacitinib. The CDR3 spells CASSPTPGQSSYEQYF. The CDR3 nucleotides are TGTGCCAGCAGCCCGACCCCGGGACAGTCCTCCTACGAGCAGTACTTC.